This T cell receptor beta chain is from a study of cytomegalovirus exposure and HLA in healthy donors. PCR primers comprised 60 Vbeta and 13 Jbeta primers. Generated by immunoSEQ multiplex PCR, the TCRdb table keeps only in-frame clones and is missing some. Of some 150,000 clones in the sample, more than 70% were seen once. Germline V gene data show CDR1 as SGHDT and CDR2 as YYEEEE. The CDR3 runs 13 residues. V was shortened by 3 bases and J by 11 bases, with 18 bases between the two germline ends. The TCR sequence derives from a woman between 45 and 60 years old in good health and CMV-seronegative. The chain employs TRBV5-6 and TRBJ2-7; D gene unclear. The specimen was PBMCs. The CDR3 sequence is CASSSDTFPSKYF. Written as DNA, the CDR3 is TGTGCCAGCAGCTCTGACACCTTCCCCAGTAAGTACTTC.